This T cell receptor beta chain appears in the sequencing data of a study of CD8 T cells in ankylosing spondylitis. Trimming pared 4 bases from V and 8 bases from J, leaving 8 bases between. Germline-derived CDR1 and CDR2 are SEHNR and FQNEAQ (reference sequence). CDR3 length: 12 amino acids. Broader study findings: In ankylosing spondylitis blood, a motif of roughly 8 highly homologous TCR beta variants appeared characteristic. Significant enrichment of disease-linked clones was reportedly seen in matched ankylosing spondylitis synovial fluid.

MiXCR, applied by TCRdb to the 5' RACE reads, yields one record per CDR3 protein. This sample has tens of thousands of distinct CDR3 sequences, with just under 9% found just once. This clonotype has ten or more counts. No antigen is known for it. The chain couples TRBV7-9 to TRBJ1-4; no definite D call. This TCR was sampled from a male donor with ankylosing spondylitis. The sample was blood, either unsorted or a sorted T cell fraction (not recorded which). The CDR3: CASSYGGEKLFF. The CDR3 nucleotides read TGTGCCAGCAGCTACGGAGGGGAAAAACTGTTTTTT.